The 30 T cell receptor beta chains given below trace back to one sample, sequenced in a study of blood T cell repertoires in COVID-19. TCRdb keeps only in-frame clones here, not all; method: immunoSEQ multiplex PCR. The data show about 250,000 clones, around 84% seen once. The sequenced sample was PBMCs or T cells enriched from blood (not recorded which). These TCRs come from a man in his forties who had recovered from COVID-19.

The chain couples TRBV28 to TRBJ2-5; D possibly corresponds to TRBD1 (5 bases). Trimming removed 3 bases from V and 2 bases from J, with 7 bases in between. The CDR3 extends over 13 amino acids. The germline V gene encodes CDR1 MDHEN and CDR2 SYDVKM. The DNA for the CDR3 is TGTGCCAGCAGTTTTTCAGGGCAAGAGACCCAGTACTTC. It specifies CASSFSGQETQYF.

V and J are TRBV6-1 and TRBJ1-2; D possibly corresponds to TRBD1 (5 bases). The length of the CDR3 is 11 residues. CDR1 is MNHNS, CDR2 SASEGT, per germline. Trimming cost V 1 base and J 13 bases, with 10 bases left between them. CDR3 sequence (DNA): TGTGCCAGCAGTGAAGAGCAGGGAGGCACCTTC. Encoded protein: CASSEEQGGTF.

This clone was seen only once. V is TRBV29-1 and J is TRBJ1-2, with no clear D. The germline V gene encodes CDR1 SQVTM and CDR2 ANQGSEA. V lost 3 bases to trimming and J lost 8 bases, with 10 bases between them. This CDR3 is built from 11 residues. The DNA of the CDR3 is TGCAGCGTTGAGAGGGCCCGGGGCTACACCTTC. This translates into CSVERARGYTF.

This chain connects TRBV6-5 to TRBJ2-3, with a tentative D call TRBD2 (5 bases). This CDR3 is 13 amino acids long. Germline CDR1 reads MNHEY; CDR2 reads SVGAGI. V was trimmed by 6 bases and J by 3 bases, leaving 10 bases between them. The DNA of the CDR3 is TGTGCCAGCAGGGGGAGCAGGACAGATACGCAGTATTTT. Translated, it gives CASRGSRTDTQYF.

The V and J genes are TRBV19 and TRBJ2-1; TRBD1 might be the D (6 bases). The CDR3 spans 16 residues. Germline CDR1 reads LNHDA; CDR2 reads SQIVND (reference sequence). V gave up 5 bases and J gave up 3 bases, with 17 bases separating them. CDR3 DNA: TGTGCCAGTAGTCCACAGGACAGACTCTACTACAATGAGCAGTTCTTC. It encodes CASSPQDRLYYNEQFF. The full variable domain, completed using reference TRBV19 and TRBJ2-1, is DGGITQSPKYLFRKEGQNVTLSCEQNLNHDAMYWYRQDPGQGLRLIYYSQIVNDFQKGDIAEGYSVSREKKESFPLTVTSAQKNPTAFYLCASSPQDRLYYNEQFFGPGTRLTVL.

The rearrangement joins TRBV19 to TRBJ1-5; D possibly corresponds to TRBD1 (5 bases). V lost 0 bases, J lost 6 bases, and 12 bases lay in between. The germline CDR1 and CDR2 sequences are LNHDA and SQIVND (reference sequence). The CDR3 runs 15 residues. CDR3 amino acids: CASSIEGWGGQPQHF. DNA for the CDR3: TGTGCCAGTAGTATAGAGGGATGGGGGGGTCAGCCCCAGCATTTT.

The rearrangement uses TRBV7-9 and TRBJ2-3; TRBD2 aligns across 7 bases. Germline V gives CDR1 SEHNR, CDR2 FQNEAQ (reference sequence). This CDR3 region has 17 residues. The V and J ends lost 2 bases and 2 bases, in that order; junction bases with no gene match: 10. CDR3 sequence reads: CASSLTWEGPNTDTQYF. CDR3 DNA: TGTGCCAGCAGCTTAACCTGGGAGGGCCCTAACACAGATACGCAGTATTTT.

The chain employs TRBV15 and TRBJ1-2; TRBD1 might be the D (5 bases). The CDR3 is made up of 13 amino acids. V was trimmed by 8 bases and J by 3 bases, leaving 13 bases between them. Germline CDR1 reads LNHNV; CDR2 reads YYDKDF (reference sequence). CDR3 DNA sequence: TGTGCCACCTCTGGGGCAGGGCACTATGGCTACACCTTC. This sequence encodes CATSGAGHYGYTF. The whole variable domain, remainder taken from reference TRBV15 and TRBJ1-2, is DAMVIQNPRYQVTQFGKPVTLSCSQTLNHNVMYWYQQKSSQAPKLLFHYYDKDFNNEADTPDNFQSRRPNTSFCFLDIRSPGLGDTAMYLCATSGAGHYGYTFGSGTRLTVV.

The count of this clone is one. The chain employs TRBV3-1 (or the pseudogene TRBV3-2) and TRBJ2-4; 15 bases match TRBD2. J was trimmed by 2 bases and V by 6 bases; bases with no gene match: 11. This CDR3 region has 19 residues. Germline-derived CDR1 and CDR2 are LGHDT and YNNKEL (reference sequence). This CDR3 is CASSHRTSGGESSKNIQYF. Written as DNA, the CDR3 is TGTGCCAGCAGTCATCGGACTAGCGGGGGGGAAAGTTCCAAAAACATTCAGTACTTC.

The chain joins TRBV6-2 or TRBV6-3 to TRBJ1-1, with TRBD1 as a possible D gene (6 bases). Trimming cost V 2 bases and J 0 bases, with 13 bases left between them. There are 16 residues in the CDR3. CDR1 is MNHEY, CDR2 SVGEGT, per germline. CDR3 in amino acids: CASSYDWGRMNTEAFF. CDR3 DNA sequence: TGTGCCAGCAGTTACGATTGGGGGCGGATGAACACTGAAGCTTTCTTT.

This clone was counted only a few times. This chain joins TRBV6-5 and TRBJ2-2; 8 bases match TRBD1. This CDR3 is built from 16 residues. J gave up 8 bases and V 0 bases, and 8 bases lay outside the gene matches. Germline V CDR1 and CDR2: MNHEY, SVGAGI. CDR3 sequence: CASSYSQGALSGELFF. Here the CDR3 DNA reads TGTGCCAGCAGTTACTCCCAGGGGGCTTTGTCAGGGGAGCTGTTTTTT.

The V call is TRBV12-3 or TRBV12-4, the J call TRBJ2-7; D is unresolved. Trimming removed 6 bases from V and 4 bases from J, with 10 bases in between. The CDR3 spans 12 residues. CDR3 sequence (DNA): TGTGCCAGCAGCAGCGTAGAATACGAGCAGTACTTC. It is translated as CASSSVEYEQYF.

The rearrangement links TRBV7-2 to TRBJ1-1, with D tentatively TRBD1 (5 bases). V lost 1 base, J lost 2 bases, and 11 bases lay in between. Germline CDR1 is SGHTA and CDR2 is FQGNSA. The CDR3 runs 15 residues. This CDR3 reads CASSLVGGVNTEAFF. The CDR3, as DNA: TGTGCCAGCAGCTTAGTCGGGGGAGTCAACACTGAAGCTTTCTTT.

This clone is medium-sized in the sample. The gene calls are TRBV3-1 (or the pseudogene TRBV3-2) and TRBJ2-2; TRBD2 might be the D (6 bases). The CDR3 has 13 amino acids. Looked up from germline, CDR1 is LGHDT and CDR2 is YNNKEL (reference sequence). V was cut by 9 bases and J by 6 bases, with 14 bases left in between. The DNA for the CDR3 is TGTGCCAGTTCGACTAGTATTGCCGGGGAGCTGTTTTTT. Its protein product is CASSTSIAGELFF.

The chain recombines TRBV19 with TRBJ2-3; TRBD2 might be the D (6 bases). V was shortened by 6 bases and J by 1 base, with 14 bases between the two germline ends. The CDR3 runs to 15 residues. Germline assignment: CDR1 LNHDA and CDR2 SQIVND (reference sequence). The CDR3 region has the DNA TGTGCCAGTAGCCTCTGGGGGGACGGCACAGATACGCAGTATTTT. It is translated as CASSLWGDGTDTQYF. Using reference TRBV19 and TRBJ2-3 for the parts outside the CDR3, the full variable domain is DGGITQSPKYLFRKEGQNVTLSCEQNLNHDAMYWYRQDPGQGLRLIYYSQIVNDFQKGDIAEGYSVSREKKESFPLTVTSAQKNPTAFYLCASSLWGDGTDTQYFGPGTRLTVL.

In this sample, this clone turned up once. The V and J genes are TRBV30 and TRBJ1-2; no clear D gene. Germline V gene lookup returns CDR1 GTSNPN and CDR2 SVGIG (reference sequence). The germline V and J ends were trimmed by 4 bases and 8 bases, with 11 bases remaining between them. This CDR3 has 11 residues. In DNA form, the CDR3 reads TGTGCCTGGACGTCCGGAGGCGGCTACACCTTC. Translating gives CAWTSGGGYTF.

The gene calls are TRBV9 and TRBJ2-1, with 9 bases fitting TRBD2. V dropped 0 bases and J dropped 9; count of bases not matched to a gene: 7. The CDR3 contains 15 residues. CDR1 SGDLS and CDR2 YYNGEE come from the germline V gene. CDR3 sequence reads: CASSVALAGATEQFF. The CDR3 DNA reads TGTGCCAGCAGCGTAGCATTAGCGGGAGCCACTGAGCAGTTCTTC.

This clone was detected a few times. The V and J genes are TRBV7-2 and TRBJ1-1; TRBD1 might be the D (6 bases). The CDR3 runs to 13 residues. The germline CDR1 and CDR2 sequences are SGHTA and FQGNSA. V lost 2 bases and J 7 bases, leaving 11 bases between the germline ends. The CDR3 DNA is TGTGCCAGCAGCTTAATGGGGGCTGATGAAGCTTTCTTT. It encodes CASSLMGADEAFF. Full variable domain (outside the CDR3, taken from reference TRBV7-2 and TRBJ1-1): GAGVSQSPSNKVTEKGKDVELRCDPISGHTALYWYRQSLGQGLEFLIYFQGNSAPDKSGLPSDRFSAERTGGSVSTLTIQRTQQEDSAVYLCASSLMGADEAFFGQGTRLTVV.

This sequence joins TRBV15 and TRBJ1-2, with TRBD1 as a possible D gene (5 bases). The CDR3 contains 13 residues. CDR1 and CDR2 from the germline V gene are LNHNV and YYDKDF (reference sequence). The germline V and J ends were trimmed by 2 bases and 1 base, with 5 bases remaining between them. The CDR3 region has the DNA TGTGCCACCAGCAGAAGGGGTAACTATGGCTACACCTTC. It encodes CATSRRGNYGYTF.

The V and J genes are TRBV29-1 and TRBJ2-1; TRBD1 matches 11 bases. V lost 7 bases, J lost 7 bases, and 6 bases stayed unmatched. Germline V CDR1 and CDR2: SQVTM, ANQGSEA. There are 13 residues in the CDR3. The CDR3 here is CSGRTGGDNEQFF. The CDR3 region has the DNA TGCAGCGGAAGGACAGGGGGCGATAATGAGCAGTTCTTC.

The chain employs TRBV7-2 and TRBJ2-2; the D gene is possibly TRBD1 (5 bases). Germline-derived CDR1 and CDR2 are SGHTA and FQGNSA. V lost 5 bases and J 4 bases, leaving 14 bases between the germline ends. The CDR3 covers 15 residues. The CDR3: CASSQQRQSTGELFF. CDR3 nucleotides: TGTGCCAGCAGCCAACAACGACAGAGCACCGGGGAGCTGTTTTTT.

The chain has TRBV19 and TRBJ2-7; 9 bases are a match to TRBD2. V gave up 3 bases and J gave up 3 bases; unmatched junction bases: 6. The germline gives CDR1 LNHDA, CDR2 SQIVND (reference sequence). This CDR3 is 15 amino acids long. CDR3 sequence reads: CASSIRGLALYEQYF. DNA for the CDR3: TGTGCCAGTAGTATTAGAGGACTAGCGCTCTACGAGCAGTACTTC. Complete variable domain (other parts from reference TRBV19 and TRBJ2-7): DGGITQSPKYLFRKEGQNVTLSCEQNLNHDAMYWYRQDPGQGLRLIYYSQIVNDFQKGDIAEGYSVSREKKESFPLTVTSAQKNPTAFYLCASSIRGLALYEQYFGPGTRLTVT.

The genes are TRBV29-1 and TRBJ2-1; TRBD2 matches at 10 bases. The CDR3 loop spans 14 amino acids. CDR1 and CDR2 from the germline V gene are SQVTM and ANQGSEA. V shed 2 bases, J shed 4 bases, and the junction held 2 bases outside the gene matches. The CDR3 coding sequence is TGCAGCGTTGAACTAGCGGGAGTATACAATGAGCAGTTCTTC. This sequence encodes CSVELAGVYNEQFF.

V and J are TRBV9 and TRBJ2-1; 10 bases line up with TRBD2. This CDR3 comprises 14 residues. In germline, CDR1 is SGDLS, CDR2 YYNGEE. Trimming removed 2 bases from V and 5 bases from J; junction bases left unmatched: 1. Written as DNA, the CDR3 is TGTGCCAGCAGCGTTACTAGCGGGGACAATGAGCAGTTCTTC. Translation gives CASSVTSGDNEQFF.

This chain uses TRBV6-4 with TRBJ2-2, with a weak D call TRBD2 (5 bases). The germline CDR1 and CDR2 sequences are MRHNA and SNTAGT. V lost 3 bases and J 6 bases, leaving 8 bases between the germline ends. CDR3 length equals 13 residues. For the CDR3, the DNA is TGTGCCAGCAGTGAACTAGAGGCCGGGGAGCTGTTTTTT. Protein product: CASSELEAGELFF.

J is TRBJ1-2 and V is TRBV18; 9 bases agree with TRBD1. The CDR3 is 15 residues long. Germline values: CDR1 KGHSH, CDR2 LQKENI. With V trimmed by 0 bases and J by 5 bases, 4 bases remained unmatched. CDR3 sequence (DNA): TGTGCCAGCTCACCACCGGGACAGGGTTATTATGGCTACACCTTC. Its translation is CASSPPGQGYYGYTF.

The V and J genes are TRBV5-4 and TRBJ1-1; 10 bases map to TRBD1. Trimming took 4 bases from V and 1 from J; bases not matched to a gene: 10. Germline assignment: CDR1 SGHNT and CDR2 YYREEE (reference sequence). The CDR3 is made up of 17 amino acids. CDR3 amino acids: CASSGRDRGRGNTEAFF. In DNA, the CDR3 is TGTGCCAGCAGCGGACGGGACAGGGGTAGGGGGAACACTGAAGCTTTCTTT.

The chain links TRBV7-9 to TRBJ2-7; TRBD1 agrees at 7 bases. Germline V CDR1 and CDR2: SEHNR, FQNEAQ (reference sequence). This CDR3 is built from 12 residues. With 5 bases clipped from V and 7 bases from J, the junction kept 5 bases outside the gene matches. CDR3 DNA: TGTGCCAGCAGCCTCGGGACAGATGAGCAGTACTTC. It specifies CASSLGTDEQYF.

The rearrangement uses TRBV3-1 (or the pseudogene TRBV3-2) and TRBJ1-4, with a tentative D call TRBD1 (5 bases). Trimming pared 1 base from V and 7 bases from J, leaving 10 bases between. There are 14 residues in the CDR3. CDR1 and CDR2 (germline): LGHDT, YNNKEL (reference sequence). The CDR3 loop reads CASSQGGEAEKLFF. CDR3 nucleotide sequence: TGTGCCAGCAGCCAAGGGGGGGAGGCTGAAAAACTGTTTTTT.

The chain employs TRBV7-9 and TRBJ1-1, with 9 bases lining up with TRBD1. Germline V gene sequence: CDR1 SEHNR, CDR2 FQNEAQ (reference sequence). V dropped 0 bases and J dropped 10; count of bases not matched to a gene: 6. The CDR3 is 14 residues long. Here the CDR3 reads CASSLAGQGLIAFF. CDR3 nucleotide sequence: TGTGCCAGCAGCTTAGCGGGACAGGGTCTCATAGCTTTCTTT. Full variable domain (rest looked up from reference TRBV7-9 and TRBJ1-1): DTGVSQNPRHKITKRGQNVTFRCDPISEHNRLYWYRQTLGQGPEFLTYFQNEAQLEKSRLLSDRFSAERPKGSFSTLEIQRTEQGDSAMYLCASSLAGQGLIAFFGQGTRLTVV.